This entry describes one T cell receptor (beta chain). Repertoires were generated with immunoSEQ multiplex PCR, while TCRdb's copy carries only in-frame clones and drops some. The sample carries some 70,000 clones, 80% to 95% recorded once. The CDR3 runs to 13 residues. Germline V CDR1 and CDR2: SEHNR, FQNEAQ (reference sequence). V was trimmed by 5 bases and J by 5 bases, leaving 10 bases between them. This specimen comes from a study of OX40 agonist ivuxolimab in advanced cancers. The chain is built from TRBV7-9 and TRBJ1-3; no firm D call. The sample here was CD4+ or CD8+ T cells sorted from blood, taken in a trial of the OX40 agonist ivuxolimab. This TCR was recovered from an adult with an advanced solid tumor such as melanoma, head and neck, liver or kidney cancer. The CDR3 sequence: CASSTSFRNTIYF. CDR3 nucleotide sequence: TGTGCCAGCAGCACTAGTTTTAGAAACACCATATATTTT.